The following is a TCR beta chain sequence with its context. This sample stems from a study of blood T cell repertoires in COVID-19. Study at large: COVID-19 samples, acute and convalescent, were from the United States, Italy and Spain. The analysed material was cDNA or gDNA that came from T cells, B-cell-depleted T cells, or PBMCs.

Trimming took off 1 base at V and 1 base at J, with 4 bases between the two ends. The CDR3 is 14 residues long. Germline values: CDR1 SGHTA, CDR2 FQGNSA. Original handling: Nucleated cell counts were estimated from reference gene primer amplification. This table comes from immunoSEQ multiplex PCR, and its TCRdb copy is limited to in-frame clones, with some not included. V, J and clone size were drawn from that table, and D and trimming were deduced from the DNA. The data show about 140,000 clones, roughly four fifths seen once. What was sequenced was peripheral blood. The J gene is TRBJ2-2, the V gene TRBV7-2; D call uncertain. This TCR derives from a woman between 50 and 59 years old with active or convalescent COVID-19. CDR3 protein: CASSLVMNTGELFF. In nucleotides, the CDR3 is TGTGCCAGCAGCTTAGTTATGAACACCGGGGAGCTGTTTTTT.